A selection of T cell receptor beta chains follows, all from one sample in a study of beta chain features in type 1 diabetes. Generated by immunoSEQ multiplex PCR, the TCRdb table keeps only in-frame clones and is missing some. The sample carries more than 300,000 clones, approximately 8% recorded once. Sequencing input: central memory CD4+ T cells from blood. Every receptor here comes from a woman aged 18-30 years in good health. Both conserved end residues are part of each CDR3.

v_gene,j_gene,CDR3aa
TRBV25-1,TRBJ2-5,CASSGQGKETQYF
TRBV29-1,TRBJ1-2,CSVGASAGGYTF
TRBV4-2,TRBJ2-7,CASSQGFSGSYYEQYF
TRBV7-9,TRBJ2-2,CASSPRQGRLAGNTGELFF
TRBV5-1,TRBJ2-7,CASSSSSGMGEQYF
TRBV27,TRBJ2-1,CASATRGRGRNEQFF
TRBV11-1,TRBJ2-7,CASSLKTGREQYF
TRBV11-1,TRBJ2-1,CASSLIRNNEQFF
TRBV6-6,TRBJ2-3,CASISPGTDTQYF
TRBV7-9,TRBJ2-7,CASSPRSLHEQYF
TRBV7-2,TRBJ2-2,CASSPREGTGVAGELFF
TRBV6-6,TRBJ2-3,CASSYSLIGTTDTQYF
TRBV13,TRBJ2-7,CASSVSYEQYF
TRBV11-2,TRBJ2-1,CASSLGNEQFF
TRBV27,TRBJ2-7,CASSSPGQGVYEQYF
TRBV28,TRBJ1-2,CASSLADTNYGYTF
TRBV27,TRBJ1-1,CASSDQTEAFF
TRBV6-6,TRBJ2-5,CASGVREQETQYF
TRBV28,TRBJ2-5,CASSPRQVRKLETQYF
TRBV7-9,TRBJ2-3,CASSRTSGRRNTQYF
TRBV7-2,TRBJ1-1,CASSPTGGAGTEAFF
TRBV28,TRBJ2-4,CASSATGGGYIQYF
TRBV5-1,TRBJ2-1,CASSSSGRDEQFF
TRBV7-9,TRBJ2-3,CASSFRGMTTDTQYF
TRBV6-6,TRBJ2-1,CASSYGGNEQFF
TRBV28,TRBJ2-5,CASSTPRGRETQYF
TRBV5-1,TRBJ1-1,CASTARGSEVTEAFF
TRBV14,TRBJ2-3,CASGGLAGGADTQYF
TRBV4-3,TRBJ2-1,CASSQGLEFLGEQFF
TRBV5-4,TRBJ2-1,CASSGAPTTVKNEQFF
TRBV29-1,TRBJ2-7,CSVVEDRAYEQYF
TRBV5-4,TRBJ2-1,CATRESGYNEQFF
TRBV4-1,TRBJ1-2,CASSQEGRGYGYTF
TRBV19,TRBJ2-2,CASWDQRSAGELFF
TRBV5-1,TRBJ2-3,CASSSSGVQTDTQYF
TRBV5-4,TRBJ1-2,CASSIPGLIFYGYTF
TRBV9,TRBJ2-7,CASSVDPGASYEQYF
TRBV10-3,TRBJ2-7,CASSYLPTYEQYF
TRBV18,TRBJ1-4,CASSLKTDEKLFF
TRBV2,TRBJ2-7,CASTRTSGGNYEQYF
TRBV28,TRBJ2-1,CASSFAGTSGRNEQFF
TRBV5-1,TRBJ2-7,CASSLGEDEQYF
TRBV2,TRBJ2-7,CASTGTGNYEQYF
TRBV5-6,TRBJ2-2,CASNILRGRGRTGELFF
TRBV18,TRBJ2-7,CASSPRLAGGTPYEQYF
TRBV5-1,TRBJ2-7,CASSRGGLEGVEQYF
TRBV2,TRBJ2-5,CASSRGGQETQYF
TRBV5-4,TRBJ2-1,CASSPLGAGGSGEQFF